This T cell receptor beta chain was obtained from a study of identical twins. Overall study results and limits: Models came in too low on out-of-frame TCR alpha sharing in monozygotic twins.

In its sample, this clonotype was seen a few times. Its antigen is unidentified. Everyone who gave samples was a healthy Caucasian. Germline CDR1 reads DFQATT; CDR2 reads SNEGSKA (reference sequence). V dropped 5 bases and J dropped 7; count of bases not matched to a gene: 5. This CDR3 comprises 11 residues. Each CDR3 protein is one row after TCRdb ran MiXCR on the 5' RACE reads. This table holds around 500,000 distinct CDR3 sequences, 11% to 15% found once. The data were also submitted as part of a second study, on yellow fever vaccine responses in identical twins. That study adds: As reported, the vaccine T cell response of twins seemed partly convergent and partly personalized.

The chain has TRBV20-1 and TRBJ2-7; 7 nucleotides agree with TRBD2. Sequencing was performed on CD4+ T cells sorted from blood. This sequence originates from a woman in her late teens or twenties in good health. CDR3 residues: CSAREVVEQYF. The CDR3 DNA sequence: TGCAGTGCTCGGGAGGTCGTAGAGCAGTACTTC.